Listed below are T cell receptor beta chains from one sample, sequenced in a study of blood T cell repertoires in COVID-19. The protocol was immunoSEQ multiplex PCR, while the TCRdb copy is restricted to in-frame clones and leaves out a portion. The sample has about 120,000 clones; roughly 83% are singletons. Sequenced sample: peripheral blood. These receptors were obtained from a woman over 75 with acute or convalescent COVID-19. Both conserved end residues are part of each CDR3. D genes are given only for firm matches. A row's size may be missing; if present it is once, few, many or a size class.

j_call: TRBJ2-7
v_call: TRBV11-1
cdr3_length: 15
d_call: TRBD1
clone_size: once
cdr3_nt: TGTGCCAGCAGCCAGGGGTCCGGGACAGGCAGCATCGAGTACTTC
cdr3_aa: CASSQGSGTGSIEYF

j_call: TRBJ2-1
v_call: TRBV7-2
cdr3_length: 14
d_call: TRBD2
clone_size: -
cdr3_nt: TGTGCCAGCAGTACGACTAGCGGGAGAAAGGTGCAGTTCTTC
cdr3_aa: CASSTTSGRKVQFF

j_call: TRBJ2-7
v_call: TRBV5-4
cdr3_length: 17
d_call: TRBD2
clone_size: -
cdr3_nt: TGTGCCAGCAGCTCAAACGCCGGGACTAGCGGGCTCGGCGAGCAGTACTTC
cdr3_aa: CASSSNAGTSGLGEQYF

j_call: TRBJ1-2
v_call: TRBV4-1
cdr3_length: 17
d_call: -
clone_size: -
cdr3_nt: TGCGCCAGCAGCCAAGGCGGGCGAGGGAACCCATACTATGGCTACACCTTC
cdr3_aa: CASSQGGRGNPYYGYTF

j_call: TRBJ2-5
v_call: TRBV6-2/TRBV6-3
cdr3_length: 12
d_call: -
clone_size: -
cdr3_nt: TGTGCCAGCAGTTACTCGATAGGGGCTTACGACTTC
cdr3_aa: CASSYSIGAYDF

j_call: TRBJ2-3
v_call: TRBV7-8
cdr3_length: 14
d_call: -
clone_size: -
cdr3_nt: TGTGCCAGCAGCTTAGCAACGGGTACAGATACGCAGTATTTT
cdr3_aa: CASSLATGTDTQYF

j_call: TRBJ1-5
v_call: TRBV3-1/TRBV3-2
cdr3_length: 15
d_call: TRBD1
clone_size: once
cdr3_nt: TGTGCCAGCAGCCAGGGGACAGGGGGCCGGCAGCCCCAGCATTTT
cdr3_aa: CASSQGTGGRQPQHF

j_call: TRBJ2-5
v_call: TRBV5-5
cdr3_length: 13
d_call: TRBD2
clone_size: -
cdr3_nt: TGTGCCAGCAGCTGGACTAGCGGGGAGACCCAGTACTTC
cdr3_aa: CASSWTSGETQYF

j_call: TRBJ2-2
v_call: TRBV11-2
cdr3_length: 13
d_call: -
clone_size: -
cdr3_nt: TGTGCCAGCACCCGTGAGTACACCGGGGAGCTGTTTTTT
cdr3_aa: CASTREYTGELFF

j_call: TRBJ2-2
v_call: TRBV5-1
cdr3_length: 14
d_call: -
clone_size: -
cdr3_nt: TGCGCCAGCAGCTTGTGGGGGGACACCGGGGAGCTGTTTTTT
cdr3_aa: CASSLWGDTGELFF

j_call: TRBJ2-2
v_call: TRBV9
cdr3_length: 14
d_call: -
clone_size: -
cdr3_nt: TGTGCCAGCAGCGTACTATCGAGCACCGGGGAGCTGTTTTTT
cdr3_aa: CASSVLSSTGELFF

j_call: TRBJ1-5
v_call: TRBV11-3
cdr3_length: 19
d_call: TRBD1
clone_size: -
cdr3_nt: TGTGCCAGCAGCAGAGACGGCGGAGCACAGGGGGTTAGGGATCAGCCCCAGCATTTT
cdr3_aa: CASSRDGGAQGVRDQPQHF

j_call: TRBJ1-4
v_call: TRBV7-2
cdr3_length: 14
d_call: -
clone_size: -
cdr3_nt: TGTGCCAGCAGCTTAAACCCGGGGAGGGAAAAACTGTTTTTT
cdr3_aa: CASSLNPGREKLFF

j_call: TRBJ1-1
v_call: TRBV5-8
cdr3_length: 13
d_call: -
clone_size: -
cdr3_nt: TGTGCCAGCAATCCTAGGGGGATACCCAGAGCTTTCTTT
cdr3_aa: CASNPRGIPRAFF

j_call: TRBJ2-7
v_call: TRBV4-3
cdr3_length: 16
d_call: -
clone_size: -
cdr3_nt: TGCGCCAGCAGCCAAGAAGCTCATTCGAGCTCCTACGAGCAGTACTTC
cdr3_aa: CASSQEAHSSSYEQYF

j_call: TRBJ1-2
v_call: TRBV10-3
cdr3_length: 15
d_call: TRBD1
clone_size: -
cdr3_nt: TGTGCCATCAGCAGACAGGGGGCGAGAGGGGATGGCTACACCTTC
cdr3_aa: CAISRQGARGDGYTF

j_call: TRBJ2-7
v_call: TRBV10-2
cdr3_length: 12
d_call: -
clone_size: -
cdr3_nt: TGCGCCAGCAGCCAGACTGGCTACGAGCAGTACTTC
cdr3_aa: CASSQTGYEQYF

j_call: TRBJ1-6
v_call: TRBV5-4
cdr3_length: 14
d_call: TRBD1
clone_size: -
cdr3_nt: TGTGCCAGCAGCCTGGGACAGACAAATTCACCCCTCCACTTT
cdr3_aa: CASSLGQTNSPLHF

j_call: TRBJ1-3
v_call: TRBV5-1
cdr3_length: 15
d_call: TRBD1
clone_size: -
cdr3_nt: TGCGCCAGCAGCTGGACAGGGAACTCTGGAAACACCATATATTTT
cdr3_aa: CASSWTGNSGNTIYF

j_call: TRBJ1-4
v_call: TRBV19
cdr3_length: 18
d_call: TRBD1
clone_size: -
cdr3_nt: TGTGCCAGTAGTCCCCTGGGACAGGGGACCGCAACTAATGAAAAACTGTTTTTT
cdr3_aa: CASSPLGQGTATNEKLFF

j_call: TRBJ1-6
v_call: TRBV2
cdr3_length: 14
d_call: TRBD1
clone_size: -
cdr3_nt: TGTGCCAGCAACAGACAGGGACCAAATTCACCCCTCCACTTT
cdr3_aa: CASNRQGPNSPLHF

j_call: TRBJ1-6
v_call: TRBV4-2
cdr3_length: 18
d_call: -
clone_size: -
cdr3_nt: TGTGCCAGCAGCCAAGATCATATCGACCTCAGACAAAATTCACCCCTCCACTTT
cdr3_aa: CASSQDHIDLRQNSPLHF

j_call: TRBJ2-1
v_call: TRBV11-1
cdr3_length: 15
d_call: TRBD2
clone_size: -
cdr3_nt: TGTGCCAGCAGCTTGCAAGCGGGGGTATACAATGAGCAGTTCTTC
cdr3_aa: CASSLQAGVYNEQFF

j_call: TRBJ2-7
v_call: TRBV7-2
cdr3_length: 13
d_call: -
clone_size: -
cdr3_nt: TGTGCCAGCAGCGACCAGGGGTACCACGAGCAGTACTTC
cdr3_aa: CASSDQGYHEQYF

j_call: TRBJ1-1
v_call: TRBV18
cdr3_length: 14
d_call: TRBD1
clone_size: -
cdr3_nt: TGTGCCAGCTCACCAAGGGGGGACAGAACCAAAGCTTTCTTT
cdr3_aa: CASSPRGDRTKAFF

j_call: TRBJ1-2
v_call: TRBV6-6
cdr3_length: 14
d_call: -
clone_size: -
cdr3_nt: TGTGCCAGCACCTTACAGGGTCGCCCCGAGAGCTACACCTTC
cdr3_aa: CASTLQGRPESYTF

j_call: TRBJ2-3
v_call: TRBV5-6
cdr3_length: 16
d_call: TRBD2
clone_size: -
cdr3_nt: TGTGCCAGCAGCTTGACTAGCGGGAGCTTAACAGATACGCAGTATTTT
cdr3_aa: CASSLTSGSLTDTQYF

j_call: TRBJ2-3
v_call: TRBV19
cdr3_length: 15
d_call: TRBD1
clone_size: -
cdr3_nt: TGTGCCAGTAGCATCGAGACAGGGGGAATAGATACGCAGTATTTT
cdr3_aa: CASSIETGGIDTQYF

j_call: TRBJ2-5
v_call: TRBV2
cdr3_length: 11
d_call: -
clone_size: -
cdr3_nt: TGTGCCAGCACCTATCAAGAGACCCAGTACTTC
cdr3_aa: CASTYQETQYF

j_call: TRBJ2-3
v_call: TRBV30
cdr3_length: 16
d_call: -
clone_size: -
cdr3_nt: TGTGCCTGGAGCCCTCGACAGGGACTCGGCACAGATACGCAGTATTTT
cdr3_aa: CAWSPRQGLGTDTQYF

j_call: TRBJ2-1
v_call: TRBV6-5
cdr3_length: 16
d_call: TRBD2
clone_size: -
cdr3_nt: TGTGCCAGCAGTTCCATTAGCGGGAGTCCGTGGGATGAGCAGTTCTTC
cdr3_aa: CASSSISGSPWDEQFF

j_call: TRBJ1-5
v_call: TRBV30
cdr3_length: 14
d_call: TRBD1
clone_size: few
cdr3_nt: TGTGCCTGGGCACAGGGGAATAGCAATCAGCCCCAGCATTTT
cdr3_aa: CAWAQGNSNQPQHF

j_call: TRBJ2-7
v_call: TRBV4-1
cdr3_length: 13
d_call: TRBD1
clone_size: -
cdr3_nt: TGCGCCAGCAGCTGGGACAGGGTAAACGAGCAGTACTTC
cdr3_aa: CASSWDRVNEQYF

j_call: TRBJ1-2
v_call: TRBV6-1
cdr3_length: 13
d_call: TRBD1
clone_size: few
cdr3_nt: TGTGCCAGCAGTGATTTGGACAGGGCTGGCTACACCTTC
cdr3_aa: CASSDLDRAGYTF

j_call: TRBJ2-1
v_call: TRBV20-1
cdr3_length: 11
d_call: -
clone_size: few
cdr3_nt: TGCAGTGCCTCGGTCATGAATGAGCAGTTCTTC
cdr3_aa: CSASVMNEQFF

j_call: TRBJ1-5
v_call: TRBV21-1
cdr3_length: 15
d_call: -
clone_size: few
cdr3_nt: TGTGCCAGCAGCAAAGTACGGGGGAGCAATCAGCCCCAGCATTTT
cdr3_aa: CASSKVRGSNQPQHF

j_call: TRBJ1-1
v_call: TRBV28
cdr3_length: 16
d_call: -
clone_size: -
cdr3_nt: TGTGCCAGCAGTTTAGCTGGGGGCGCAGGGCGGACTGAAGCTTTCTTT
cdr3_aa: CASSLAGGAGRTEAFF

j_call: TRBJ2-3
v_call: TRBV7-2
cdr3_length: 16
d_call: TRBD2
clone_size: -
cdr3_nt: TGTGCCAGCAGCCCAAGACTAGCGGGGACTTCAGATACGCAGTATTTT
cdr3_aa: CASSPRLAGTSDTQYF

j_call: TRBJ2-3
v_call: TRBV6-1
cdr3_length: 15
d_call: TRBD1
clone_size: -
cdr3_nt: TGTGCCAGCAGTGAATGGACAGGGGGCACAGATACGCAGTATTTT
cdr3_aa: CASSEWTGGTDTQYF

j_call: TRBJ2-1
v_call: TRBV9
cdr3_length: 16
d_call: TRBD2
clone_size: -
cdr3_nt: TGTGCCAGCAGCGTAGGTAGCGGGAATGAGTACAATGAGCAGTTCTTC
cdr3_aa: CASSVGSGNEYNEQFF

j_call: TRBJ1-2
v_call: TRBV7-9
cdr3_length: 14
d_call: -
clone_size: -
cdr3_nt: TGTGCCAGCAGCTTTGGTTTCCAGGGTACTGGCTACACCTTC
cdr3_aa: CASSFGFQGTGYTF